A selection of T cell receptor beta chains follows, all from one sample in a study of shared clonotypes between healthy human individuals. Measured with immunoSEQ multiplex PCR; TCRdb has only the in-frame clones, and not every one. The table lists about 800,000 clones, about 96% of them singletons. Sequencing used naive CD8+ T cells sorted from blood. The receptors come from a man aged 30-40 years in good health. The CDR3 runs from the conserved cysteine through the conserved F or W. D genes are given only for firm matches. Size tells how often a clone was seen (once, few, many) or the class of an expanded clone, and some rows leave it out.

TRBJ2-1 | TRBV12-5 | - | - | CASGLEISASPYNEQFF | TGTGCTAGTGGTTTGGAAATTAGCGCGTCTCCCTACAATGAGCAGTTCTTC
TRBJ2-7 | TRBV28 | - | once | CASSLRPATSAYEQYF | TGTGCCAGCAGCCTCCGCCCAGCCACCTCCGCCTACGAGCAGTACTTC
TRBJ2-3 | TRBV27 | - | once | CASSQGDTQYF | TGTGCCAGCTCCCAGGGCGATACGCAGTATTTT
TRBJ2-7 | TRBV29-1 | - | - | CSAGEGENYEQYF | TGCAGCGCTGGGGAGGGGGAGAACTACGAGCAGTACTTC
TRBJ2-1 | TRBV5-4 | TRBD2 | - | CASSLTGLAGDEQFF | TGTGCCAGCAGCTTGACCGGACTAGCGGGAGATGAGCAGTTCTTC
TRBJ2-3 | TRBV19 | TRBD1 | - | CASNTGTGYTDTQYF | TGTGCCAGTAATACCGGGACAGGATACACAGATACGCAGTATTTT
TRBJ1-2 | TRBV15 | - | few | CATSRVRAGNYGYTF | TGTGCCACCAGCAGAGTTCGGGCGGGAAACTATGGCTACACCTTC
TRBJ2-1 | TRBV10-3 | - | - | CATARPSSYNEQFF | TGTGCCACGGCTAGACCCAGCTCCTACAATGAGCAGTTCTTC
TRBJ2-1 | TRBV7-2 | - | - | CASSSALTYNEQFF | TGTGCCAGCAGCTCGGCGCTCACCTACAATGAGCAGTTCTTC
TRBJ2-2 | TRBV4-2 | TRBD1 | - | CASSQDPPGGDTGELFF | TGTGCCAGCAGCCAAGATCCACCAGGGGGTGATACCGGGGAGCTGTTTTTT
TRBJ1-5 | TRBV7-9 | TRBD1 | - | CASSDGQGGSGNQPQHF | TGTGCCAGCAGCGATGGACAGGGCGGTTCGGGCAATCAGCCCCAGCATTTT
TRBJ2-2 | TRBV7-9 | TRBD1 | - | CASSLSFGGQVRTGELFF | TGTGCCAGCAGCTTAAGTTTTGGGGGACAGGTCCGGACCGGGGAGCTGTTTTTT
TRBJ2-7 | TRBV7-9 | TRBD2 | - | CASSLGLAGGPHEQYF | TGTGCCAGCAGCTTAGGACTAGCGGGAGGGCCCCACGAGCAGTACTTC
TRBJ1-2 | TRBV27 | TRBD1 | once | CASSFTRDRFYGYTF | TGTGCCAGCAGTTTCACCCGGGACAGATTCTATGGCTACACCTTC
TRBJ1-4 | TRBV7-6 | - | - | CASSHPGHEQRLFF | TGTGCCAGCAGTCATCCGGGACACGAGCAGCGACTGTTTTTT
TRBJ2-2 | TRBV7-9 | - | - | CASSLLSSNTGELFF | TGTGCCAGCAGCTTATTGTCATCTAACACCGGGGAGCTGTTTTTT